These 15 T cell receptor beta chains were sequenced from one sample in a study of graft-versus-host responses after intestinal transplantation. Assay used: immunoSEQ multiplex PCR; TCRdb lists only in-frame clones, some missing. This sample yields 80,000 to 100,000 clones, of which roughly 89% are seen a single time; about 0.18% belongs to the top ten. These receptors' antigens are unknown. Material: unstimulated CD4+ T cells sorted from spleen or lymph node cells, obtained before transplant. These receptors were collected from a human donor who was the organ donor for an intestinal transplant.

The rearrangement uses TRBV4-2 and TRBJ1-3, with 9 bases that match TRBD1. The germline V gene encodes CDR1 LGHNA and CDR2 YNFKEQ. CDR3 length equals 18 residues. V dropped 0 bases and J dropped 0; count of bases not matched to a gene: 6. The CDR3: CASSQEGQGATSGNTIYF. The CDR3 DNA reads TGTGCCAGCAGCCAAGAGGGACAGGGCGCTACCTCTGGAAACACCATATATTTT.

This clone was found once. This chain joins TRBV9 and TRBJ1-2; D possibly corresponds to TRBD1 (5 bases). The CDR3 length is 14 residues. CDR1 and CDR2 (germline): SGDLS, YYNGEE. The V end was cut by 2 bases, the J end by 5 bases, with 13 bases between. CDR3 sequence reads: CASSVGLGQYGYTF. CDR3 nucleotides: TGTGCCAGCAGCGTGGGATTGGGGCAATATGGCTACACCTTC.

The gene calls are TRBV19 and TRBJ1-5; TRBD1 might be the D (6 bases). Per germline, CDR1 LNHDA and CDR2 SQIVND (reference sequence). Trimming pared 7 bases from V and 0 bases from J, leaving 13 bases between. This CDR3 has 15 residues. Here the CDR3 reads CASNRNRDSNQPQHF. The DNA of the CDR3 is TGTGCCAGTAACCGGAACAGGGATAGCAATCAGCCCCAGCATTTT.

The chain is built from TRBV4-3 and TRBJ1-2; D is unresolved. CDR1 is LGHNA, CDR2 YSLEER, per germline. The CDR3 is 15 amino acids. Trimming cost V 0 bases and J 4 bases, with 12 bases left between them. The CDR3 coding sequence is TGCGCCAGCAGCCAAGATATTTCGAGTCCCTATGGCTACACCTTC. Translating it yields CASSQDISSPYGYTF.

This clone came up a few times. J is TRBJ2-2 and V is TRBV5-1; a possible D gene is TRBD2 (6 bases). Germline values: CDR1 SGHRS, CDR2 YFSETQ. V was cut by 7 bases and J by 4 bases, with 17 bases left in between. This CDR3 contains 15 residues. CDR3 DNA sequence: TGCGCCAGCGGGGTCCCAGGTAGCGGCACCGGGGAGCTGTTTTTT. Its protein is CASGVPGSGTGELFF.

The chain joins TRBV25-1 to TRBJ2-3; D remains unclear. Germline CDR1 reads MGHDK; CDR2 reads SYGVNS. V shed 6 bases and J shed 0 bases, with 10 bases lying between them. There are 14 residues in the CDR3. The CDR3 region has the DNA TGTGCCAGCAGCGCGTTCTTGAGCACAGATACGCAGTATTTT. This codes for CASSAFLSTDTQYF.

This clone was found once. The chain uses TRBV28 and TRBJ2-2; 8 bases map to TRBD2. The ends lost 7 bases at V and 7 bases at J; junction bases unmatched: 8. Germline V gene data show CDR1 as MDHEN and CDR2 as SYDVKM. This CDR3 has 14 amino acids. As DNA, the CDR3 is TGTGCCAGCAAGAGGCGGGGGGTTGGCGGGGAGCTGTTTTTT. Its protein product is CASKRRGVGGELFF.

Of note for this clone: This specimen includes other DNA sequences encoding the same CDR3. This chain uses TRBV5-1 with TRBJ2-1; 7 bases are shared with TRBD2. After removal of 0 bases from V and 5 bases from J, the junction contained 2 bases not matched to a gene. There are 14 residues in the CDR3. The V gene's germline CDR1 is SGHRS and CDR2 YFSETQ. The CDR3 bases are TGCGCCAGCAGCTTGGGAGCGGGAAACAATGAGCAGTTCTTC. Encoded protein: CASSLGAGNNEQFF.

This clone was seen a single time. The rearrangement uses TRBV5-6 and TRBJ1-5, with 9 bases lining up with TRBD1. V was clipped by 3 bases and J by 2 bases; unmatched bases: 9. This CDR3 has 17 residues. Germline V gene data show CDR1 as SGHDT and CDR2 as YYEEEE. The CDR3 sequence: CASSSTGGLQGNQPQHF. In DNA form, the CDR3 reads TGTGCCAGCAGCTCAACAGGGGGCCTTCAGGGCAATCAGCCCCAGCATTTT.

This clone was seen a handful of times. V and J are TRBV10-3 and TRBJ1-1, with 7 positions matching TRBD1. Germline V gene data show CDR1 as ENHRY and CDR2 as SYGVKD. CDR3 size: 15 residues. The junction had 9 bases not matched to a gene; V was cut back by 6 bases and J by 2 bases. The CDR3 loop is CAIRRQGFLNTEAFF. The CDR3 nucleotides read TGTGCCATCAGGCGACAGGGATTTCTCAACACTGAAGCTTTCTTT.

The chain uses TRBV28 and TRBJ2-7; D possibly corresponds to TRBD2 (6 bases). The CDR3 is 14 amino acids. The V end was cut by 2 bases, the J end by 2 bases, with 10 bases between. CDR1 is MDHEN and CDR2 is SYDVKM in the germline V gene. The CDR3 sequence is CASSLGGAPYEQYF. The CDR3 nucleotides read TGTGCCAGCAGTTTAGGCGGGGCCCCCTACGAGCAGTACTTC.

This clone was seen only once. V usage is TRBV9 and J usage is TRBJ2-1, with unresolved D. Trimming took off 0 bases at V and 0 bases at J, with 7 bases between the two ends. The CDR3 totals 15 residues. CDR1 is SGDLS and CDR2 is YYNGEE in the germline V gene. The CDR3 DNA follows: TGTGCCAGCAGCGTAGAAGCAAGCTCCTACAATGAGCAGTTCTTC. It encodes CASSVEASSYNEQFF.

The rearrangement uses TRBV9 and TRBJ2-5; TRBD1 is a possible D gene (6 bases). The V end lost 4 bases, the J end lost 4 bases, and 14 bases lay between the germline ends. From germline, CDR1 is SGDLS and CDR2 YYNGEE. The CDR3 is made up of 14 amino acids. Written as DNA, the CDR3 is TGTGCCAGCAGCCCACAGGGTGTTGGAGAGACCCAGTACTTC. Its protein product is CASSPQGVGETQYF.

The V and J genes are TRBV28 and TRBJ2-3; 8 nucleotides align to TRBD2. The CDR3 runs to 16 residues. In germline, CDR1 is MDHEN, CDR2 SYDVKM. V was clipped by 2 bases and J by 4 bases; unmatched bases: 8. The CDR3 here is CASSLAGGGLADTQYF. CDR3 DNA sequence: TGTGCCAGCAGTTTAGCGGGGGGTGGGTTGGCAGATACGCAGTATTTT.

In its sample, this clone was seen once. V and J are TRBV29-1 and TRBJ2-2; a possible D gene is TRBD1 (5 bases). Deletions cut 4 bases from V and 0 bases from J, with 6 bases between. This CDR3 has 13 amino acids. CDR1 SQVTM and CDR2 ANQGSEA come from the germline V gene. CDR3 amino acids: CSVGQTNTGELFF. CDR3 coding DNA: TGCAGCGTTGGACAGACGAACACCGGGGAGCTGTTTTTT.